This TCR beta chain was captured by sequencing in a study of blood T cells in healthy people across ages. Study results and limitations: Donors of long life had a larger count of naive CD4+ cells and greater diversity than aged donors.

It was with a sample-barcoded 5' primer and a J-beta primer mix that a second PCR of roughly 7 to 12 cycles was run. Via MiXCR, TCRdb re-called the 5' RACE reads, giving one row per CDR3 protein. Seen here are some 1.4 million distinct CDR3 sequences, around two fifths observed once, and the top ten hold roughly 7.7%. In its sample, this clonotype was seen a few times. The target antigen is unknown. Germline lookup yields CDR1 SGDLS and CDR2 YYNGEE. The V end lost 5 bases, the J end lost 6 bases, and 22 bases lay between the germline ends. This CDR3 has 16 residues. Input material: blood. This sequence joins TRBV9 and TRBJ2-3; D assignment may be TRBD1 or TRBD2 (9 bases each). The receptor's source is a woman under 30 in good health. The DNA for the CDR3 is TGTGCCAGCAGGAATCAGGACAGGGGACTAGCCGATACGCAGTATTTT. Protein: CASRNQDRGLADTQYF.